Below are 29 T cell receptor beta chains sequenced from a single sample in a study of T-cell memory formation after mild COVID-19. MiXCR, applied by TCRdb to the 5' RACE reads, yields one record per CDR3 protein. The sample records 400,000 to 500,000 distinct CDR3 sequences, about a sixth being singletons. The specimen was PBMCs or a T cell subset sorted from them (not recorded which). The receptors originated from a man aged 18-30 years who had mild COVID-19 (a few samples of this study predate the infection). Cell type and time point are not known.

This clonotype was counted between two and nine times. The J gene is TRBJ1-2, the V gene TRBV7-2; possibly TRBD1 for D (5 bases). The V end lost 1 base, the J end lost 14 bases, and 17 bases lay between the germline ends. The CDR3 loop spans 13 amino acids. Germline CDR1 is SGHTA and CDR2 is FQGNSA. The CDR3 loop is CASSLVRGSGGTF. The DNA for the CDR3 is TGTGCCAGCAGCTTAGTGAGAGGCTCTGGGGGGACCTTC.

The chain uses TRBV4-1 and TRBJ1-2; tentatively, D is TRBD1 (5 bases). The V and J ends lost 2 bases and 4 bases respectively, with 20 bases between them. CDR1 MGHRA and CDR2 YSYEKL come from the germline V gene. This CDR3 comprises 17 residues. The CDR3 DNA reads TGCGCCAGCAGCCAAATCCGACTCCGGGACCGGGCCTATGGCTACACCTTC. Amino acid sequence: CASSQIRLRDRAYGYTF.

There are a few counts of this clonotype. The chain carries TRBV7-8 and TRBJ1-2, with 12 bases fitting TRBD1. The CDR3 runs to 15 residues. V trimming: 5 bases; J trimming: 8 bases; junction bases outside the gene matches: 9. Germline CDR1 is SGHVS and CDR2 is FQNEAQ. CDR3 sequence reads: CASSPGQGARAGYTF. The CDR3 DNA is TGTGCCAGCAGCCCGGGACAGGGGGCGCGGGCAGGCTACACCTTC.

This clonotype was counted between two and nine times. The chain has TRBV4-1 and TRBJ2-2; D tentatively reads TRBD1 or TRBD2 (5 bases each). The CDR3 sequence is 16 residues long. Germline CDR1 MGHRA, CDR2 YSYEKL. Between the trimmed V and J ends, which lost 3 bases and 4 bases, there was a span of 15 bases. CDR3 sequence: CASSHHGTRGTGELFF. The CDR3 nucleotides are TGCGCCAGCAGCCACCACGGGACGAGGGGCACCGGGGAGCTGTTTTTT.

The J gene is TRBJ2-3, the V gene TRBV28, with 9 nucleotides matching TRBD2. This CDR3 has 16 residues. The V gene end was trimmed by 6 bases and the J gene end by 2 bases; junction bases not matched to a gene: 9. Per the germline V gene, CDR1 is MDHEN and CDR2 is SYDVKM. CDR3 loop: CASSQGSGGPTDTQYF. In DNA form, the CDR3 reads TGTGCCAGCAGCCAAGGTAGCGGGGGACCCACAGATACGCAGTATTTT.

The chain is built from TRBV5-1 and TRBJ2-7; no definite D call. The CDR3 has 14 amino acids. V was shortened by 1 base and J by 1 base, with 9 bases between the two germline ends. Germline V gene lookup returns CDR1 SGHRS and CDR2 YFSETQ. The CDR3 DNA reads TGCGCCAGCAGCTTGCAACGGGCGTCCTACGAGCAGTACTTC. Translation: CASSLQRASYEQYF.

This clonotype came up a few times. V is TRBV4-1 and J is TRBJ2-4; TRBD1 matches 7 bases. This CDR3 is 14 amino acids long. Germline CDR1 MGHRA, CDR2 YSYEKL. With V trimmed by 2 bases and J by 8 bases, 6 bases remained unmatched. CDR3: CASSQTGVEDIQYF. The CDR3 DNA sequence: TGCGCCAGCAGCCAAACAGGGGTGGAAGACATTCAGTACTTC.

The chain couples TRBV11-2 to TRBJ2-1; no clear D gene. The V gene's germline CDR1 is SGHAT and CDR2 FQNNGV. Trimming removed 1 base from V and 8 bases from J, with 9 bases in between. The CDR3 consists of 13 residues. This CDR3 is CASSLGTVYEQFF. The CDR3, as DNA: TGTGCCAGCAGCTTAGGTACAGTTTATGAGCAGTTCTTC.

This clonotype was found a few times. The chain couples TRBV7-6 to TRBJ2-3; D is unresolved. The CDR3 is made up of 15 amino acids. Germline CDR1 SGHVS, CDR2 FNYEAQ. V shed 1 base and J shed 0 bases, with 8 bases lying between them. Here the CDR3 DNA reads TGTGCCAGCAGCTTAGAAGCGTATAGCACAGATACGCAGTATTTT. As protein: CASSLEAYSTDTQYF.

This clonotype came up many times. The V gene is TRBV20-1, the J gene TRBJ1-2; D gene uncertain. This CDR3 spans 8 amino acids. The germline gives CDR1 DFQATT, CDR2 SNEGSKA (reference sequence). The V and J ends lost 5 bases and 8 bases respectively, with 3 bases between them. As DNA, the CDR3 is TGCAGTGCTCGCGGCTACACCTTC. Translating gives CSARGYTF.

The chain couples TRBV2 to TRBJ2-5; TRBD1 aligns across 7 bases. Per the germline V gene, CDR1 is SNHLY and CDR2 is FYNNEI. The CDR3 sequence is 15 residues long. V shed 5 bases, J shed 5 bases, and the junction held 11 bases outside the gene matches. Here the CDR3 reads CASSKETGHAETQYF. CDR3 coding DNA: TGTGCCAGCAGTAAAGAGACAGGGCATGCGGAGACCCAGTACTTC.

V and J are TRBV5-1 and TRBJ2-1; no firm D call. The CDR3 consists of 16 residues. Germline values: CDR1 SGHRS, CDR2 YFSETQ. V lost 5 bases, J lost 4 bases, and 19 bases lay in between. Here the CDR3 DNA reads TGCGCCAGCAGTAACAACCCTCTATGGGGTTACAATGAGCAGTTCTTC. This codes for CASSNNPLWGYNEQFF.

This clonotype turned up a few times. The chain uses TRBV6-1 and TRBJ2-3; 8 positions agree with TRBD2. This CDR3 is built from 18 residues. Germline lookup yields CDR1 MNHNS and CDR2 SASEGT. J gave up 1 base and V 6 bases, and 15 bases lay outside the gene matches. CDR3 nucleotides: TGTGCCAGCAGGCCGCTCCCCGGAGCGGGGGCCCGCACAGATACGCAGTATTTT. The encoded protein is CASRPLPGAGARTDTQYF.

The chain recombines TRBV18 with TRBJ2-1, with TRBD2 matching 7 bases. Germline V gives CDR1 KGHSH, CDR2 LQKENI. This CDR3 region has 13 residues. With 8 bases clipped from V and 6 bases from J, the junction kept 7 bases outside the gene matches. The CDR3, as DNA: TGTGCCAGCCGGACTAGGGTTGGCAATGAGCAGTTCTTC. This gives the protein CASRTRVGNEQFF.

This clonotype occurred a few times. V gene TRBV7-2 combines with J gene TRBJ2-3; possible D gene TRBD2, 6 bases. Trimming left V 3 bases short and J 0 bases short, with 16 bases between. The germline CDR1 and CDR2 sequences are SGHTA and FQGNSA. The CDR3 is 17 amino acids. The CDR3 bases are TGTGCCAGCAGCTTGAGATTGGGGGGTCCTAGCACAGATACGCAGTATTTT. Amino acids: CASSLRLGGPSTDTQYF.

This clonotype showed up just a few times. The chain uses TRBV5-5 and TRBJ1-3; 7 positions match TRBD1. V lost 4 bases and J lost 0; bases outside the gene matches: 4. CDR3 length: 15 amino acids. Germline V gene data show CDR1 as SGHKS and CDR2 as YYEKEE (reference sequence). For the CDR3, the DNA is TGTGCCAGCAGCCTGGGGGACAGCTCTGGAAACACCATATATTTT. Amino acid sequence: CASSLGDSSGNTIYF.

The chain uses TRBV4-2 and TRBJ2-3; 9 nucleotides agree with TRBD1. The CDR3 runs to 15 residues. From germline, CDR1 is LGHNA and CDR2 YNFKEQ. The V segment lost 4 bases and the J segment 5 bases; nucleotides outside the gene matches: 7. Written as DNA, the CDR3 is TGTGCCAGCAGCCTCCAGGGACAGGGTTTAGATACGCAGTATTTT. Amino acid sequence: CASSLQGQGLDTQYF.

About this clonotype: One end of the junction is discordant with germline, which a read error may explain. CDR3 nucleotides: TGTGCCAGCTGTTTGCGGGGGGGCCCGGATACGCAGTATTTT. This gives the protein CASCLRGGPDTQYF. V gene TRBV12-3 or TRBV12-4 combines with J gene TRBJ2-3, with 9 positions matching TRBD2. CDR3 length: 14 amino acids.

CDR3 DNA sequence: TGCGCCAGCAGCGCCGGGACAGGGGACTACGAGCAGTACTTC. Its translation: CASSAGTGDYEQYF. The chain combines TRBV5-1 with TRBJ2-7; the match to TRBD1 covers 10 bases. The V and J ends lost 4 bases and 3 bases, in that order; junction bases with no gene match: 4. Germline V gene sequence: CDR1 SGHRS, CDR2 YFSETQ. The CDR3 is 14 amino acids.

This clonotype was counted only a few times. The genes are TRBV12-3 or TRBV12-4 and TRBJ1-4; D is unclear. V lost 7 bases to trimming and J lost 4 bases, with 13 bases between them. This CDR3 has 14 amino acids. The CDR3 spells CASKVDAHNEKLFF. As DNA, the CDR3 is TGTGCCAGCAAAGTGGATGCCCATAATGAAAAACTGTTTTTT.

This chain's CDR3 is CASSPRDWSRDTQYF. The CDR3 region has the DNA TGTGCCAGCAGCCCTCGGGACTGGTCTAGGGATACGCAGTATTTT. The rearrangement joins TRBV7-2 to TRBJ2-3; tentative D call: TRBD2 (6 bases). The germline V and J ends were trimmed by 5 bases and 6 bases, with 18 bases remaining between them. The V gene's germline CDR1 is SGHTA and CDR2 FQGNSA. This CDR3 has 15 amino acids.

The V gene is TRBV28, the J gene TRBJ2-1; D is possibly TRBD2 (5 bases). V was pared by 8 bases and J by 12 bases, with 14 bases between. CDR1 MDHEN and CDR2 SYDVKM come from the germline V gene. CDR3 length equals 11 residues. CDR3 bases: TGTGCCAGCTTCGCAGCCGGAGGGCAGTTCTTC. Residues: CASFAAGGQFF.

The chain has TRBV6-5 and TRBJ2-2, with D unresolved. Germline values: CDR1 MNHEY, CDR2 SVGAGI. Deletions cut 0 bases from V and 3 bases from J, with 8 bases between. The CDR3 spans 15 residues. The CDR3: CASSYSDIYTGELFF. CDR3 nucleotides: TGTGCCAGCAGTTACTCAGACATTTACACCGGGGAGCTGTTTTTT.

As to this clonotype: At one boundary the junction diverges from the germline segment, which might be a read error. The gene calls are TRBV12-3 or TRBV12-4 and TRBJ2-2; unclear D gene. This CDR3 region has 12 residues. CDR3 sequence (DNA): TGTGCCAGCGGTTTACGGACCGGGGAGCTGTTTTTT. Residues: CASGLRTGELFF.

This clonotype was detected a few times. The gene calls are TRBV6-2 or TRBV6-3 and TRBJ2-7, with a weak D call TRBD1 (5 bases). Trimming left V 10 bases short and J 4 bases short, with 17 bases between. There are 13 residues in the CDR3. Germline V gene lookup returns CDR1 MNHEY and CDR2 SVGEGT. The CDR3: CATLPQGRYEQYV. The DNA of the CDR3 is TGTGCCACCCTCCCCCAGGGTCGTTACGAGCAGTACGTC.

This clonotype was seen a few times. The chain links TRBV7-2 to TRBJ1-2; D not resolved. V was clipped by 2 bases and J by 5 bases, with 15 bases between them. This CDR3 spans 15 amino acids. The germline V gene encodes CDR1 SGHTA and CDR2 FQGNSA. CDR3 in amino acids: CASSLRGNPMYGYTF. CDR3 DNA: TGTGCCAGCAGCTTACGGGGTAACCCTATGTATGGCTACACCTTC.

This clonotype came up a few times. J is TRBJ2-3 and V is TRBV5-4; D is perhaps TRBD1 or TRBD2 (5 bases each). The germline CDR1 and CDR2 sequences are SGHNT and YYREEE (reference sequence). The V and J ends lost 5 bases and 4 bases respectively, with 14 bases between them. CDR3 length equals 14 residues. The CDR3 region is CASRRPGTPDTQYF. CDR3 sequence (DNA): TGTGCCAGCAGACGGCCGGGGACCCCAGATACGCAGTATTTT.

The gene calls are TRBV29-1 and TRBJ2-5; maybe TRBD1 (6 bases). This CDR3 comprises 14 residues. Deletions cut 3 bases from V and 2 bases from J, with 13 bases between. Germline V CDR1 and CDR2: SQVTM, ANQGSEA. The CDR3 reads CSVDLGGSQETQYF. The CDR3 nucleotides read TGCAGCGTTGATCTAGGGGGATCTCAAGAGACCCAGTACTTC.

The chain couples TRBV19 to TRBJ2-5; TRBD2 matches 7 bases. This CDR3 contains 16 residues. V gave up 3 bases and J gave up 4 bases; unmatched junction bases: 11. Germline CDR1 reads LNHDA; CDR2 reads SQIVND (reference sequence). The CDR3 reads CASSIARSGARETQYF. DNA for the CDR3: TGTGCCAGTAGTATCGCCCGAAGCGGGGCAAGAGAGACCCAGTACTTC. The variable domain in full, completed from reference TRBV19 and TRBJ2-5, reads DGGITQSPKYLFRKEGQNVTLSCEQNLNHDAMYWYRQDPGQGLRLIYYSQIVNDFQKGDIAEGYSVSREKKESFPLTVTSAQKNPTAFYLCASSIARSGARETQYFGPGTRLLVL.